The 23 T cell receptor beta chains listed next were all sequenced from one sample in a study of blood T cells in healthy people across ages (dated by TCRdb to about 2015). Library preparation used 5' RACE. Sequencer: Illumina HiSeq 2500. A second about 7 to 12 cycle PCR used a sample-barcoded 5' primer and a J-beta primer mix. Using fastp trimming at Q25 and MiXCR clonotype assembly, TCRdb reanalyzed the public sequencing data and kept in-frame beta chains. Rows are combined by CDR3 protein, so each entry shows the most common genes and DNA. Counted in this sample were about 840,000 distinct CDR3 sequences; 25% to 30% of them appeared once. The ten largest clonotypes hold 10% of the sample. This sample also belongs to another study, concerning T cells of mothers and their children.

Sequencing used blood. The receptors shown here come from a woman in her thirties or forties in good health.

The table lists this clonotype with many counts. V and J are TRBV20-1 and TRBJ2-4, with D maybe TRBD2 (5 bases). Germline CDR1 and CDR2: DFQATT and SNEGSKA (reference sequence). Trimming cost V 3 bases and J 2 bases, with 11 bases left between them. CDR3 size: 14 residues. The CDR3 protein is CSARGSGTKNIQYF. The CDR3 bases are TGCAGTGCTAGGGGTTCGGGAACCAAAAACATTCAGTACTTC.

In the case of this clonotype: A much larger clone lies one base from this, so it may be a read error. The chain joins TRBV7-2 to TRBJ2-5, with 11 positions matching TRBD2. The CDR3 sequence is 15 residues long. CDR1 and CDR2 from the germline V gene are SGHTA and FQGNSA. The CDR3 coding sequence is TGTGCCAACAGCCCTCAGGGACTAGCGGAAGAGACCCAGTACTTC. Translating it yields CANSPQGLAEETQYF.

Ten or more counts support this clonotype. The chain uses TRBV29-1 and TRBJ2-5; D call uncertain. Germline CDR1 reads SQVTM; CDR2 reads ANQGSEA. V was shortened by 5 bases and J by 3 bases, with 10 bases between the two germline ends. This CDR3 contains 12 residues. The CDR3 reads CSVQSSEETQYF. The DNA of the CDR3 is TGCAGCGTTCAGTCTTCCGAAGAGACCCAGTACTTC. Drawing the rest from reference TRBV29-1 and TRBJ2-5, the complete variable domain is SAVISQKPSRDICQRGTSLTIQCQVDSQVTMMFWYRQQPGQSLTLIATANQGSEATYESGFVIDKFPISRPNLTFSTLTVSNMSPEDSSIYLCSVQSSEETQYFGPGTRLLVL.

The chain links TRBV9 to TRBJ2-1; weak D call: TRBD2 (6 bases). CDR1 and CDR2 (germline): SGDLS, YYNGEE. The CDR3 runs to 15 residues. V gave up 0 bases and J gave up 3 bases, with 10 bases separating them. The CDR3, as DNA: TGTGCCAGCAGCGTAGATGACGGGGGCTACAATGAGCAGTTCTTC. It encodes CASSVDDGGYNEQFF.

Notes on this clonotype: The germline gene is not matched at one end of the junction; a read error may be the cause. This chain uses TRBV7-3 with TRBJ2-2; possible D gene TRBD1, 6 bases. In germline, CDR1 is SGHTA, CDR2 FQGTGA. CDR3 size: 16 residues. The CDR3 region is CASSADRWMGTGERFF. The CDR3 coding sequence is TGTGCCAGCAGCGCCGACAGGTGGATGGGAACCGGGGAGCGGTTTTTT.

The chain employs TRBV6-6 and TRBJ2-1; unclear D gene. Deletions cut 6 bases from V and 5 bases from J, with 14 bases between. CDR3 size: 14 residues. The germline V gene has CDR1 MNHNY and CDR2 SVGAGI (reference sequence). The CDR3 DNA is TGTGCCAGCAGCAGGACCACCCGCAACAATGAGCAGTTCTTC. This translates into CASSRTTRNNEQFF.

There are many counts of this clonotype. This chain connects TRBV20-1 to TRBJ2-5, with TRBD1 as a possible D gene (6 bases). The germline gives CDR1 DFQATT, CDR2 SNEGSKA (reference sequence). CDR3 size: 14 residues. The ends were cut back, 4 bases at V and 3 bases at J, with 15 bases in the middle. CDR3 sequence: CSANPVDRKETQYF. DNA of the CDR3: TGCAGTGCTAACCCCGTAGACAGGAAAGAGACCCAGTACTTC.

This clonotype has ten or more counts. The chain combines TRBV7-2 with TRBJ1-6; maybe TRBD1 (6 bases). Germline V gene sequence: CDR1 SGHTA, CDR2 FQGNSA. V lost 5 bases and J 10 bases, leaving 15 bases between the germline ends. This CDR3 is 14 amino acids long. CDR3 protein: CASSLGQNSSPLHF. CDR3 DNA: TGTGCCAGCAGCCTTGGACAGAACTCGTCACCCCTCCACTTT.

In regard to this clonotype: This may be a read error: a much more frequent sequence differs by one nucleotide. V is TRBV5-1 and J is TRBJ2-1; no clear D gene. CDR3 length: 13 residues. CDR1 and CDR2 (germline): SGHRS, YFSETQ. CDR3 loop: CASSANTRNDQFF. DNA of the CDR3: TGCGCCAGCAGCGCGAATACCCGGAATGACCAGTTCTTC. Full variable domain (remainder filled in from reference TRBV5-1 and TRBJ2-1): KAGVTQTPRYLIKTRGQQVTLSCSPISGHRSVSWYQQTPGQGLQFLFEYFSETQRNKGNFPGRFSGRQFSNSRSEMNVSTLELGDSALYLCASSANTRNDQFFGPGTRLTVL.

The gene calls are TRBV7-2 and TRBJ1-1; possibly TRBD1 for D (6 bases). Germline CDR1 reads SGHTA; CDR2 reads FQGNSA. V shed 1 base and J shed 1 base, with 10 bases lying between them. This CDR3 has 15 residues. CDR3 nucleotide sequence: TGTGCCAGCAGCTTAGGGGACAACCAGAACACTGAAGCTTTCTTT. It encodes CASSLGDNQNTEAFF.

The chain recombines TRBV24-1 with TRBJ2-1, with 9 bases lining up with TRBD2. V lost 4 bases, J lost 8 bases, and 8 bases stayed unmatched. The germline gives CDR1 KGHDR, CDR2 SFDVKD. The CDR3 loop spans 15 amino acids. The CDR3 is CATSEGGLALDEQFF. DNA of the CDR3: TGTGCCACCAGTGAGGGGGGACTAGCACTCGATGAGCAGTTCTTC.

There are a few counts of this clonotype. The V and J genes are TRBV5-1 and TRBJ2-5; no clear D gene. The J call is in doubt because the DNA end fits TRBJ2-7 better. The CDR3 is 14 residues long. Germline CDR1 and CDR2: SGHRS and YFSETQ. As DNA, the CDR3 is TGCGCCAGCAGCTCTAATCTGGGCTCTAACGAGCAGTACTTC. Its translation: CASSSNLGSNEQYF.

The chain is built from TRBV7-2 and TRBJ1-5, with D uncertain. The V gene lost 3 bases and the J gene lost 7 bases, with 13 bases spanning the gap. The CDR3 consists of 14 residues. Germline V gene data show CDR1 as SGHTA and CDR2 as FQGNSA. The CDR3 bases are TGTGCCAGCAGCTTCAGTGCGCTCGGGCAGCCCCAGCATTTT. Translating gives CASSFSALGQPQHF.

CDR3 region: CASSLLALGSPLHF. Written as DNA, the CDR3 is TGTGCCAGCAGCTTATTAGCACTCGGATCACCCCTCCACTTT. The genes are TRBV7-9 and TRBJ1-6; D not certain. The length of the CDR3 is 14 residues. The germline V and J ends were trimmed by 2 bases and 10 bases, with 12 bases remaining between them. Per the germline V gene, CDR1 is SEHNR and CDR2 is FQNEAQ (reference sequence).

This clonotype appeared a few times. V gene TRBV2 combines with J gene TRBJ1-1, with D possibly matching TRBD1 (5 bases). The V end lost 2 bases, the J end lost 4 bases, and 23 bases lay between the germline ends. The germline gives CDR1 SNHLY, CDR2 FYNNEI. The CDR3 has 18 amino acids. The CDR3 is CASSERGPQDGITTEAFF. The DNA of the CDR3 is TGTGCCAGCAGTGAACGGGGCCCGCAGGACGGGATTACCACTGAAGCTTTCTTT.

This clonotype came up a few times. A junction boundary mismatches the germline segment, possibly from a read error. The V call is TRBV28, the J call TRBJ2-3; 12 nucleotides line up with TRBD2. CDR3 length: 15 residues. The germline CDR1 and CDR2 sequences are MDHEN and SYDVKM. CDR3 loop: CASSPRLAGADMQYF. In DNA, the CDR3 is TGTGCCAGCAGTCCCCGACTAGCGGGGGCAGATATGCAGTATTTT.

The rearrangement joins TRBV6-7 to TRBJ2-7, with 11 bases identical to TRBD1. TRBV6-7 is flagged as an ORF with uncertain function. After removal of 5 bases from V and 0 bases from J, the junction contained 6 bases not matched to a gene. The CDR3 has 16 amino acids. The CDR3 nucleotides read TGTGCCAGCAGTCTTCCGGGACAGGGGGACTCCTACGAGCAGTACTTC. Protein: CASSLPGQGDSYEQYF.

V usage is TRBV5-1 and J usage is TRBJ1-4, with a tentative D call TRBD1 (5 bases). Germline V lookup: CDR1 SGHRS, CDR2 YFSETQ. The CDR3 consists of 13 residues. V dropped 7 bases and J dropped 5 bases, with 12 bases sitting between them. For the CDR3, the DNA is TGCGCCAGCGGCGGGACGGGGAATGAAAAACTGTTTTTT. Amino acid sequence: CASGGTGNEKLFF.

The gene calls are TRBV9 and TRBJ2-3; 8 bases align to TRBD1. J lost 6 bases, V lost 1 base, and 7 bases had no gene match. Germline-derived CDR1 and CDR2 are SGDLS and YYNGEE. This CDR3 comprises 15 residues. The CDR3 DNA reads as TGTGCCAGCAGCGTATCGGCAGGGGGCCCGGATACGCAGTATTTT. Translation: CASSVSAGGPDTQYF.

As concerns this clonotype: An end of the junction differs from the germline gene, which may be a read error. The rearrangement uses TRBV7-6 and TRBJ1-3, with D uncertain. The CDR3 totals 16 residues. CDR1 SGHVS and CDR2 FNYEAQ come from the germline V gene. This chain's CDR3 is CASSLASGNSGNTRYF. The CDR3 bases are TGTGCCAGCAGCTTAGCTTCAGGAAACTCTGGAAACACCAGATATTTT.

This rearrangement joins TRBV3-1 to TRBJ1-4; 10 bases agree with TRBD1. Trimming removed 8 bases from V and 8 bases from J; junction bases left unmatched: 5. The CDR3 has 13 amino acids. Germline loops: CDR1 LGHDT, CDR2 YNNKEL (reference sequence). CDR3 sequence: CASRTGGAEKLFF. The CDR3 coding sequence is TGTGCCAGCCGGACAGGGGGTGCCGAAAAACTGTTTTTT.

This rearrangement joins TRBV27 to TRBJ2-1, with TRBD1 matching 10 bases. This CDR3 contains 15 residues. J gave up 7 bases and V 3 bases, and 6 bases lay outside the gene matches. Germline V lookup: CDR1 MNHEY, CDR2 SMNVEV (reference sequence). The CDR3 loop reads CASSFRQGAKNEQFF. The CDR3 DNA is TGTGCCAGCAGTTTTCGACAGGGGGCGAAAAATGAGCAGTTCTTC.

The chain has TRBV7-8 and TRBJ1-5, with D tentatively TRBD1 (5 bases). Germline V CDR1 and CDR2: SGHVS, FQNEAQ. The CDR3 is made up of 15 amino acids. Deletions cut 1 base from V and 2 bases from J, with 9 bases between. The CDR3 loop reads CASSLGVGGNQPQHF. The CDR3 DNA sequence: TGTGCCAGCAGCTTAGGAGTGGGGGGCAATCAGCCCCAGCATTTT.